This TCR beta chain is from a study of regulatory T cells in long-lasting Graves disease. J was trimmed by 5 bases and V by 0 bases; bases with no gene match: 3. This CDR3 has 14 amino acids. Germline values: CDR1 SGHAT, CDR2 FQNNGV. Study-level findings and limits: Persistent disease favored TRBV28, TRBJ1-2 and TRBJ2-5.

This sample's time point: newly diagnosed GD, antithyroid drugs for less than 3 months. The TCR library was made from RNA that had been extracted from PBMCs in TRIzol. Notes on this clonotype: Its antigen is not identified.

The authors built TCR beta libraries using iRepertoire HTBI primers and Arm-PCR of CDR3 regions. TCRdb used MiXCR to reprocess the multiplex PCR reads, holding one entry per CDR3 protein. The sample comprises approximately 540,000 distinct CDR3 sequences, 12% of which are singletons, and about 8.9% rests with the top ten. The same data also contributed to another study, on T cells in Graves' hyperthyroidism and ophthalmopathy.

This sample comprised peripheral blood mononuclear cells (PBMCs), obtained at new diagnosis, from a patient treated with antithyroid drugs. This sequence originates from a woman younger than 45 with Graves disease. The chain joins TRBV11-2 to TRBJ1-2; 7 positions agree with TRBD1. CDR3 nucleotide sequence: TGTGCCAGCAGCTTAGAATCAGGGGGGTATGGCTACACCTTC. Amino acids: CASSLESGGYGYTF.